This T cell receptor beta chain is from a study of cytomegalovirus exposure and HLA in healthy donors. About the research overall: In an earlier analysis, around 120 million unique TCR beta sequences were found from 150 million to 200 million T cells. Study-wide results and limits: Later on, an analysis showed TCR association rates differing by HLA locus, with DRB1 the most and HLA-C the fewest. The study put roughly 160 TCR beta chains on its list as cytomegalovirus-associated.

Primers for the PCR totalled 60 Vbeta and 13 Jbeta. TCRdb keeps only in-frame clones here, not all; method: immunoSEQ multiplex PCR. Of approximately 180,000 clones listed, 77% are singletons. Comments on this clone: Antigen specificity is unknown.

CDR3 length: 13 amino acids. Between the trimmed V and J ends, which lost 0 bases and 2 bases, there was a span of 4 bases. Germline V gene sequence: CDR1 MNHEY, CDR2 SMNVEV (reference sequence). Sequenced sample: PBMCs. The rearrangement links TRBV27 to TRBJ1-1; D ambiguous. This clonotype was sampled from a woman aged 25 to 39 in good health and CMV-seropositive. The DNA for the CDR3 is TGTGCCAGCAGTTTATCGCTAAACACTGAAGCTTTCTTT. Amino acids: CASSLSLNTEAFF.